The rows below give T cell receptor beta chains drawn from one sample of a study of T cells in localized non-small cell lung cancer. Repertoires were generated with immunoSEQ multiplex PCR, while TCRdb's copy carries only in-frame clones and drops some. The sample lists more than 20,000 clones; about 85% were seen once. The sample consisted of PBMCs, taken before any cancer treatment. Receptors originate from a man aged 35-69 years with stage II squamous cell lung carcinoma. Each CDR3 is given with its conserved first and last residue. The D gene is left open where the match is weak. Clone size is given for some rows only: seen once, a few or many times, or a class if the clone is expanded.

TRBV27	NA	NA	TRBJ2-1	CASSSGVAGYNEQFF	TGTGCCAGCAGTTCCGGAGTAGCTGGCTACAATGAGCAGTTCTTC
TRBV5-1	TRBD1	NA	TRBJ1-4	CASSPGQVGTNEKLFF	TGCGCCAGCAGCCCCGGACAGGTCGGAACTAATGAAAAACTGTTTTTT
TRBV30	NA	few	TRBJ1-4	CAWGGIGEKLFF	TGTGCCTGGGGGGGAATCGGAGAAAAACTGTTTTTT
TRBV7-9	NA	few	TRBJ1-6	CASSFTGMDSPLHF	TGTGCCAGCAGCTTTACAGGGATGGATTCACCCCTCCACTTT
TRBV5-1	TRBD1	NA	TRBJ2-4	CASSLGGQLAKNIQYF	TGCGCCAGCAGCTTGGGGGGACAGCTAGCCAAAAACATTCAGTACTTC
TRBV6-5	NA	NA	TRBJ1-6	CASSYSSKGTPLHF	TGTGCCAGCAGTTACTCGAGTAAGGGGACTCCCCTCCACTTT
TRBV30	NA	NA	TRBJ1-6	CAWSGVPGVGSPLHF	TGTGCCTGGAGTGGAGTACCAGGGGTGGGGTCACCCCTCCACTTT
TRBV21-1	NA	once	TRBJ2-4	CASSPLRQKAGTSKNIQYF	TGTGCCAGCAGCCCCCTACGACAGAAGGCCGGTACGTCCAAAAACATTCAGTACTTC
TRBV5-5	NA	few	TRBJ2-6	CASSPSQAGANVLTF	TGTGCCAGCAGCCCTAGCCAGGCTGGGGCCAACGTCCTGACTTTC
TRBV4-1	NA	NA	TRBJ1-1	CASSQQGTGATEAFF	TGCGCCAGCAGCCAACAGGGGACTGGGGCCACTGAAGCTTTCTTT
TRBV19	NA	NA	TRBJ2-5	CASSFPGPLGTQYF	TGTGCCAGTAGTTTCCCGGGCCCCCTGGGGACCCAGTACTTC
TRBV23-1	NA	NA	TRBJ1-5	CASSQGRTSNQPQHF	TGCGCCAGCAGTCAAGGTCGGACATCTAATCAGCCCCAGCATTTT
TRBV18	TRBD2	NA	TRBJ2-3	CASSPAAGGTDTQYF	TGTGCCAGCTCACCCGCTGCGGGAGGCACAGATACGCAGTATTTT
TRBV5-4	NA	once	TRBJ1-1	CASSLRSGRAEAFF	TGTGCCAGCAGCTTGAGGTCAGGGCGCGCTGAAGCTTTCTTT
TRBV19	TRBD1	NA	TRBJ1-2	CASSIKDRGNYGYTF	TGTGCCAGTAGTATAAAGGACAGGGGAAACTATGGCTACACCTTC
TRBV11-2	TRBD1	NA	TRBJ2-5	CASSLQGAEETQYF	TGTGCCAGCAGCCTACAGGGGGCGGAGGAGACCCAGTACTTC
TRBV19	NA	NA	TRBJ2-1	CASHRDRGVSGRVNEQFF	TGTGCCAGCCACCGGGACAGGGGTGTCAGCGGGAGGGTCAATGAGCAGTTCTTC
TRBV30	NA	NA	TRBJ1-5	CAWSVNSDQPQHF	TGTGCCTGGAGTGTGAACAGTGATCAGCCCCAGCATTTT
TRBV21-1	NA	NA	TRBJ1-2	CASSSPDVANYGYTF	TGTGCCAGCAGCAGCCCCGACGTGGCTAACTATGGCTACACCTTC